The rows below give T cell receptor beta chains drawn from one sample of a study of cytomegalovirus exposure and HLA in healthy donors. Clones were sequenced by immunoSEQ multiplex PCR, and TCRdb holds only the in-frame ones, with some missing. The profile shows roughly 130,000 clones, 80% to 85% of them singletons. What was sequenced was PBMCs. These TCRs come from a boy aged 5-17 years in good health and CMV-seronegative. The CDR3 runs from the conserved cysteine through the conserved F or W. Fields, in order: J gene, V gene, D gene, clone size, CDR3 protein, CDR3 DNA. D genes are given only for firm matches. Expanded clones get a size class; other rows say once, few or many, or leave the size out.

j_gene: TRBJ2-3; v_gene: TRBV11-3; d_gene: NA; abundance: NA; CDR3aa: CASSLVGGYPDTQYF; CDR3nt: TGTGCCAGCAGCTTAGTAGGAGGGTACCCAGATACGCAGTATTTT
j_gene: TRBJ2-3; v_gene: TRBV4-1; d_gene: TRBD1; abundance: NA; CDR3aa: CASSPPPGQAIDTQYF; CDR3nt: TGCGCCAGCAGCCCCCCGCCGGGACAGGCAATAGATACGCAGTATTTT
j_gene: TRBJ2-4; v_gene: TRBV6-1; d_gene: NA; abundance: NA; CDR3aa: CASTLDTLAKNIQYF; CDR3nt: TGTGCCAGCACCCTCGACACCTTAGCCAAAAACATTCAGTACTTC
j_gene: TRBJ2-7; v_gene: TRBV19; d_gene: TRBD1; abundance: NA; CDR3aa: CASSPWDRGPYEQYF; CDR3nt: TGTGCCAGTAGTCCCTGGGACAGGGGGCCCTACGAGCAGTACTTC
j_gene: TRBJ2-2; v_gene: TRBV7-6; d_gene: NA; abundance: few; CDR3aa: CASSLETGQYTGELFF; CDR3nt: TGTGCCAGCAGCTTAGAGACAGGCCAATACACCGGGGAGCTGTTTTTT
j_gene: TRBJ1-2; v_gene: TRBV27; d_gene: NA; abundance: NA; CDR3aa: CASRRGLYYGYTF; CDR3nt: TGTGCCAGCAGGCGCGGACTTTACTATGGCTACACCTTC
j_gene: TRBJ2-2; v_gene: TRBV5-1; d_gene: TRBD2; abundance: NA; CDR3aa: CASSSQPIWTSGGNTGELFF; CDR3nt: TGCGCCAGCAGCTCCCAACCAATATGGACTAGCGGGGGGAACACCGGGGAGCTGTTTTTT
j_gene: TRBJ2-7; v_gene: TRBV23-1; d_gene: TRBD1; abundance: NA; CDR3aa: CASSHTGPPDRDYEQYF; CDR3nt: TGCGCCAGCAGTCACACGGGCCCCCCGGACAGGGACTACGAGCAGTACTTC
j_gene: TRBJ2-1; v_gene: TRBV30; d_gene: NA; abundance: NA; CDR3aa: CAWSTASYNEQFF; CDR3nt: TGTGCCTGGAGTACCGCGTCGTACAATGAGCAGTTCTTC
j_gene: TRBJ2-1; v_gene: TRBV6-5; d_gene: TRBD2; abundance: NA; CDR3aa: CASSFLAGGLYNEQFF; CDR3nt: TGTGCCAGCAGTTTCCTAGCGGGAGGGCTATACAATGAGCAGTTCTTC
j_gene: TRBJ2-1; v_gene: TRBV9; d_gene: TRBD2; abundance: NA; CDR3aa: CASSGGTSGYNEQFF; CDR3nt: TGTGCCAGCAGCGGGGGGACTAGCGGGTACAATGAGCAGTTCTTC
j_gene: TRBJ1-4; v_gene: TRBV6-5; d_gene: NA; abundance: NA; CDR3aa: CASSYGQLNEKLFF; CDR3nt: TGTGCCAGCAGTTACGGGCAGCTTAATGAAAAACTGTTTTTT
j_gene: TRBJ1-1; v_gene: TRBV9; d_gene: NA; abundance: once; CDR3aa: CASSPSGGASSEAFF; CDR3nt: TGTGCCAGCAGCCCCTCGGGGGGCGCGTCTTCTGAAGCTTTCTTT
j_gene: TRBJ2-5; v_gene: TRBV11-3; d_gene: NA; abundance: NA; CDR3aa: CATSGDQETQYF; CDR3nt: TGTGCCACTTCAGGGGACCAAGAGACCCAGTACTTC
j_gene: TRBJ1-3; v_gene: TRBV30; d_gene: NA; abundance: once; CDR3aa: CAWEFATGGNTIYF; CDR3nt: TGTGCCTGGGAGTTTGCGACAGGCGGAAACACCATATATTTT
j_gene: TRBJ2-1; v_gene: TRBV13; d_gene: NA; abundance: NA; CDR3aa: CASSSPTESPYNEQFF; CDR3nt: TGTGCCAGCAGCTCGCCTACGGAGAGTCCCTACAATGAGCAGTTCTTC
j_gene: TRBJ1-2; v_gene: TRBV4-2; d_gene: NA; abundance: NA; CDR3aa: CASSQSTDNYGYTF; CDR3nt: TGTGCCAGCAGCCAAAGCACAGATAACTATGGCTACACCTTC